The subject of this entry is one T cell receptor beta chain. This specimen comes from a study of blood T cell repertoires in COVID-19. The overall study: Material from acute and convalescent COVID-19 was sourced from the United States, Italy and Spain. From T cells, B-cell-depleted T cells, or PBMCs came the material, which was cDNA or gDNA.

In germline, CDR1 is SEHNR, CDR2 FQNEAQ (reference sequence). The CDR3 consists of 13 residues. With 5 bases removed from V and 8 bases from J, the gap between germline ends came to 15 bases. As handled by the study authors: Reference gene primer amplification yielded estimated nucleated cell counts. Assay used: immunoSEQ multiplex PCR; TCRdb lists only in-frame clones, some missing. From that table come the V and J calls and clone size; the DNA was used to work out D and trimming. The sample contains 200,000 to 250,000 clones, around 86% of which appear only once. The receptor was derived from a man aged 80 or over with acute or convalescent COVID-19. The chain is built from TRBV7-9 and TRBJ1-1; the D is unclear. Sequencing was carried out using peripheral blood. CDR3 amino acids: CASSLTAAAEAFF. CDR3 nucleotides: TGTGCCAGCAGCCTCACGGCGGCAGCGGAAGCTTTCTTT.